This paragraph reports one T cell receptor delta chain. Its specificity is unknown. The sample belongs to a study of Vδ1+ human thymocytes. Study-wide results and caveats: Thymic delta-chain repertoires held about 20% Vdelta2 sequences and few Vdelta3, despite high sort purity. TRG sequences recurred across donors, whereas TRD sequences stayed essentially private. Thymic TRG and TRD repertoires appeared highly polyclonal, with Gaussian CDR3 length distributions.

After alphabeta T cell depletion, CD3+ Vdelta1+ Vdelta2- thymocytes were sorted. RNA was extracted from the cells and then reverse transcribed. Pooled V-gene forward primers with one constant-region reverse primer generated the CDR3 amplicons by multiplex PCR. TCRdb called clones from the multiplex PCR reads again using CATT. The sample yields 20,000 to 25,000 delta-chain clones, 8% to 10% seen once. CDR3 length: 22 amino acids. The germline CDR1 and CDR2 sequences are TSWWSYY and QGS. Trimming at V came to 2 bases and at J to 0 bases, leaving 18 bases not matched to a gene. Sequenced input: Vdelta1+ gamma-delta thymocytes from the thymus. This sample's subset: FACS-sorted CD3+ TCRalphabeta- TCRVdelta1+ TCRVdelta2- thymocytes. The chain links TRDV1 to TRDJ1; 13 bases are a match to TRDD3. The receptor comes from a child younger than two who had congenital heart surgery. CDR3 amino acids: CALGECWPSYWGIRGYTDKLIF. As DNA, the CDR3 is TGTGCTCTTGGGGAATGCTGGCCTTCCTACTGGGGGATACGTGGGTACACCGATAAACTCATCTTT.